Below, one T cell receptor beta chain is given with its context. Within the sample, other DNA sequences also encode this same CDR3. All the donors were Caucasian adults who lived in Nashville, Tennessee. The CDR3 covers 14 residues. Germline CDR1 is SGHRS and CDR2 is YFSETQ. With 3 bases clipped from V and 2 bases from J, the junction kept 1 base outside the gene matches. The sample is drawn from a study of shared clonotypes between healthy human individuals. Here immunoSEQ multiplex PCR was the method, and the copy in TCRdb shows in-frame clones only, minus some. The table records about 1.4 million clones, roughly 96% of them present only once.

This TCR was recovered from a young man in good health. J is TRBJ2-1 and V is TRBV5-1, with 8 bases fitting TRBD2. The sequencing sample was made of naive CD4+ T cells sorted from blood. Described subset: CD45RA+ positively selected. This CDR3 reads CASSSGLAYNEQFF. The CDR3 nucleotides are TGCGCCAGCAGCTCGGGACTAGCCTACAATGAGCAGTTCTTC.